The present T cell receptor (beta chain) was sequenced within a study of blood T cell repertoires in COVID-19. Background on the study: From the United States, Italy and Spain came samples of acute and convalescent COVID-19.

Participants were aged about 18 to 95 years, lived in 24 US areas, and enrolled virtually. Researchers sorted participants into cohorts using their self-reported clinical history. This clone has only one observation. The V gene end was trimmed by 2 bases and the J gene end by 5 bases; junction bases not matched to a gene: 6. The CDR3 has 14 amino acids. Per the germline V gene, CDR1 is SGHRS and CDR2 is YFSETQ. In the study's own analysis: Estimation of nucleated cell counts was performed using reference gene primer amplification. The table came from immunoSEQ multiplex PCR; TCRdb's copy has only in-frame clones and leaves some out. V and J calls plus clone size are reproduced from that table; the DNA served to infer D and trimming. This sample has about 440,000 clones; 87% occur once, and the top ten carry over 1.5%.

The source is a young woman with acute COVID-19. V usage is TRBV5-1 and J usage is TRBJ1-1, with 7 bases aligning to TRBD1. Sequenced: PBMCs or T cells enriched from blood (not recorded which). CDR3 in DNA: TGCGCCAGCAGCTTAGAGAGGGGGCGTACTGAAGCTTTCTTT. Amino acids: CASSLERGRTEAFF.